These 21 T cell receptor beta chains were all obtained from the same sample, sequenced in a study of T cells in Graves' hyperthyroidism and ophthalmopathy. The CDR3 regions of TCR beta were amplified from RNA transcripts. Researchers ran a first-round RT-PCR on the TCR CDR3 using the HTBI primer set. TCRdb used MiXCR to reprocess the multiplex PCR reads, holding one entry per CDR3 protein. This table has fewer than 900,000 distinct CDR3 sequences, approximately 16% appearing once. The sample taken for sequencing was blood. The receptors originated from a man younger than 35 with Graves' hyperthyroidism.

The genes are TRBV6-4 and TRBJ2-7, with 7 positions matching TRBD1. Germline lookup yields CDR1 MRHNA and CDR2 SNTAGT. V gave up 5 bases and J gave up 2 bases; unmatched junction bases: 9. The length of the CDR3 is 15 residues. The CDR3 loop reads CASSPSGTDTYEQYF. As DNA, the CDR3 is TGTGCCAGCAGTCCCTCCGGGACAGATACCTACGAGCAGTACTTC.

This clonotype came up many times. The V call is TRBV3-1, the J call TRBJ2-3, with D hard to call. This CDR3 region has 16 residues. Germline values: CDR1 LGHDT, CDR2 YNNKEL (reference sequence). V dropped 2 bases and J dropped 2 bases, with 14 bases sitting between them. The CDR3 spells CASSQTAAFFTDTQYF. The DNA for the CDR3 is TGTGCCAGCAGCCAAACTGCAGCCTTCTTCACAGATACGCAGTATTTT.

The chain has TRBV6-1 and TRBJ2-4; D is possibly TRBD1 or TRBD2 (5 bases each). Trimming took 6 bases from V and 0 from J, leaving 24 bases between them. CDR1 MNHNS and CDR2 SASEGT come from the germline V gene. The CDR3 runs 19 residues. CDR3 in DNA: TGTGCCAGCAGACGGTGGGGGAGCGACTCTGCTTTAGCCAAAAACATTCAGTACTTC. Its protein is CASRRWGSDSALAKNIQYF.

Only a few counts were recorded for this clonotype. An end of the junction differs from the germline gene, which may be a read error. The chain joins TRBV11-3 to TRBJ1-1; D not resolved. Per germline, CDR1 SGHNT and CDR2 YENEEA. This CDR3 is built from 13 residues. As DNA, the CDR3 is TGTGCCAGCCAATCGGCTATGAACATTGAAGCTTTCTTT. As protein: CASQSAMNIEAFF.

This clonotype has just a few counts. The chain has TRBV28 and TRBJ2-1; TRBD2 matches 10 bases. This CDR3 spans 15 amino acids. The germline V gene has CDR1 MDHEN and CDR2 SYDVKM. The J segment lost 5 bases and the V segment lost 6 bases, leaving 7 bases of the junction unmatched. The CDR3 DNA sequence: TGTGCCAGCAGCAACAGCGGGAGGGCTAACAATGAGCAGTTCTTC. It translates to CASSNSGRANNEQFF.

This clonotype was picked up many times. CDR3 sequence reads: CASSSAGNQPQHF. The CDR3, as DNA: TGTGCCAGCAGTTCGGCAGGCAATCAGCCCCAGCATTTT. The rearrangement links TRBV12-3 or TRBV12-4 to TRBJ1-5; D gene unclear. The CDR3 spans 13 residues. Trimming stripped 4 bases from V and 2 bases from J, with 6 bases between.

The gene calls are TRBV20-1 and TRBJ2-1, with TRBD2 identical over 12 bases. V trimming: 6 bases; J trimming: 8 bases; junction bases outside the gene matches: 14. This CDR3 contains 16 residues. The germline CDR1 and CDR2 sequences are DFQATT and SNEGSKA (reference sequence). The CDR3 DNA reads TGCAGTGCGAGTACTCCTAGCGGGAGGGCGGGTGATGAGCAGTTCTTC. This gives the protein CSASTPSGRAGDEQFF.

The chain has TRBV5-4 and TRBJ2-4; 8 bases fit TRBD1. Germline V gene lookup returns CDR1 SGHNT and CDR2 YYREEE (reference sequence). With V trimmed by 0 bases and J by 5 bases, 4 bases remained unmatched. This CDR3 is built from 15 residues. Here the CDR3 reads CASSLGPGQENIQYF. In DNA, the CDR3 is TGTGCCAGCAGCTTGGGACCGGGACAGGAAAACATTCAGTACTTC.

This clonotype was detected a few times. This chain joins TRBV28 and TRBJ2-1; D possibly uses TRBD1 or TRBD2 (5 bases each). CDR3 length: 12 amino acids. V lost 5 bases to trimming and J lost 9 bases, with 11 bases between them. Germline CDR1 is MDHEN and CDR2 is SYDVKM. The CDR3 DNA reads as TGTGCCAGCAGTGGGACCCTCAGTGAGCAGTTCTTC. It specifies CASSGTLSEQFF.

The table lists this clonotype with a few counts. V and J are TRBV30 and TRBJ1-1, with TRBD1 as a possible D gene (6 bases). Germline CDR1 is GTSNPN and CDR2 is SVGIG (reference sequence). This CDR3 is 15 amino acids long. V lost 0 bases and J lost 0, with 11 bases in between. CDR3 bases: TGTGCCTGGAGTGTGGGTGGGACACTGAACACTGAAGCTTTCTTT. Protein: CAWSVGGTLNTEAFF.

The chain couples TRBV5-8 to TRBJ2-3, with 7 bases identical to TRBD1. Germline loops: CDR1 SGHTS, CDR2 YDEGEE. This CDR3 region has 14 residues. Trimming at V came to 4 bases and at J to 0 bases, leaving 2 bases not matched to a gene. Here the CDR3 DNA reads TGTGCCAGCAGCCAGACAGGGAGCACAGATACGCAGTATTTT. Translated: CASSQTGSTDTQYF.

Ten or more counts support this clonotype. The chain couples TRBV10-3 to TRBJ1-6; D is unresolved. Looked up from germline, CDR1 is ENHRY and CDR2 is SYGVKD. This CDR3 has 15 residues. Trimming shortened V by 3 bases and J by 6 bases, and 12 bases separated the two germline ends. Here the CDR3 DNA reads TGTGCCATCAGTGACGTAGCAGTTCCTAATTCACCCCTCCACTTT. Its protein product is CAISDVAVPNSPLHF.

There are a few counts of this clonotype. The chain carries TRBV29-1 and TRBJ2-3; TRBD1 matches at 8 bases. The trim removed 1 base at V and 0 bases at J, leaving 9 bases unmatched. Germline values: CDR1 SQVTM, CDR2 ANQGSEA. The CDR3 extends over 17 amino acids. The DNA for the CDR3 is TGCAGCGTTGAAGGCGGGACAGGCGGTTTTAGCACAGATACGCAGTATTTT. Encoded protein: CSVEGGTGGFSTDTQYF.

Comment on this clonotype: Given a much more abundant clone one base away, this may be a read error. The chain is built from TRBV2 and TRBJ2-7; a possible D gene is TRBD2 (6 bases). The CDR3 has 18 residues. Trimming removed 6 bases at V and 3 bases at J, with 27 bases between. Germline-derived CDR1 and CDR2 are SNHLY and FYNNEI. CDR3 sequence reads: CASSPGGLHRTFNYEQYF. For the CDR3, the DNA is TGTGCCAGCAGCCCCGGGGGTCTCCATCGGACTTTTAACTACGAGCAGTACTTC. Drawing the rest from reference TRBV2 and TRBJ2-7, the complete variable domain is EPEVTQTPSHQVTQMGQEVILRCVPISNHLYFYWYRQILGQKVEFLVSFYNNEISEKSEIFDDQFSVERPDGSNFTLKIRSTKLEDSAMYFCASSPGGLHRTFNYEQYFGPGTRLTVT.

The table lists this clonotype with many counts. V gene TRBV3-1 combines with J gene TRBJ2-5; possibly TRBD2 for D (6 bases). V was shortened by 0 bases and J by 2 bases, with 10 bases between the two germline ends. The CDR3 length is 15 residues. In germline, CDR1 is LGHDT, CDR2 YNNKEL (reference sequence). Here the CDR3 reads CASSQDYRGQETQYF. CDR3 bases: TGTGCCAGCAGCCAAGACTACCGGGGGCAAGAGACCCAGTACTTC.

This clonotype was observed at least ten times. This rearrangement joins TRBV27 to TRBJ2-5; D possibly corresponds to TRBD2 (7 bases). V lost 3 bases and J lost 5, with 13 bases in between. CDR1 and CDR2 (germline): MNHEY, SMNVEV (reference sequence). This CDR3 comprises 14 residues. CDR3 amino acids: CASSFGGAGETQYF. DNA for the CDR3: TGTGCCAGCAGTTTTGGGGGGGCGGGTGAGACCCAGTACTTC.

This clonotype was recorded at least ten times. This chain uses TRBV7-8 with TRBJ2-1, with D hard to call. The CDR3 spans 14 residues. Trimming took 5 bases from V and 5 from J, leaving 13 bases between them. The germline gives CDR1 SGHVS, CDR2 FQNEAQ. The CDR3 DNA reads as TGTGCCAGCAGCCCCCTCCGGCGAAACAATGAGCAGTTCTTC. It translates to CASSPLRRNNEQFF. Filled out from reference TRBV7-8 and TRBJ2-1, the complete variable domain reads GAGVSQSPRYKVAKRGQDVALRCDPISGHVSLFWYQQALGQGPEFLTYFQNEAQLDKSGLPSDRFFAERPEGSVSTLKIQRTQQEDSAVYLCASSPLRRNNEQFFGPGTRLTVL.

This clonotype was observed at least ten times. The chain links TRBV7-2 to TRBJ2-5, with TRBD1 matching over 9 bases. The ends lost 1 base at V and 5 bases at J; junction bases unmatched: 5. This CDR3 comprises 15 residues. From germline, CDR1 is SGHTA and CDR2 FQGNSA. The CDR3 DNA reads TGTGCCAGCAGCTTAGGGTTGGGGACAGGGGAGACCCAGTACTTC. Amino acid sequence: CASSLGLGTGETQYF.

This clonotype was seen more than once but under ten times. The rearrangement joins TRBV20-1 to TRBJ2-1; weak D call: TRBD2 (6 bases). Germline assignment: CDR1 DFQATT and CDR2 SNEGSKA (reference sequence). Between the trimmed V and J ends, which lost 3 bases and 15 bases, there was a span of 15 bases. CDR3 length: 11 amino acids. The CDR3 here is CSARLDYRAFF. The DNA of the CDR3 is TGCAGTGCTAGGTTGGACTATCGCGCGTTCTTC.

This clonotype was observed a handful of times. V is TRBV27 and J is TRBJ1-2; D not certain. V lost 3 bases, J lost 8 bases, and 13 bases lay in between. CDR3 length equals 13 residues. Germline V gene lookup returns CDR1 MNHEY and CDR2 SMNVEV (reference sequence). The CDR3: CASSFSGRGGYTF. DNA for the CDR3: TGTGCCAGCAGTTTCTCCGGACGAGGAGGCTACACCTTC.

This clonotype was detected a few times. V usage is TRBV3-1 and J usage is TRBJ2-3; 9 bases line up with TRBD2. CDR3 length: 16 amino acids. V dropped 3 bases and J dropped 2; count of bases not matched to a gene: 6. Germline lookup yields CDR1 LGHDT and CDR2 YNNKEL (reference sequence). The chain's CDR3 is CASSHRAGGDTDTQYF. The CDR3 nucleotides are TGTGCCAGCAGCCATCGAGCGGGAGGAGACACAGATACGCAGTATTTT.